Relative to its sample, the clone carrying this TCR beta chain is medium-sized (0.01 to 0.1%). Per germline, CDR1 SGHNT and CDR2 YYREEE (reference sequence). CDR3 length: 16 residues. After removal of 0 bases from V and 0 bases from J, the junction contained 4 bases not matched to a gene. Clones were read by immunoSEQ multiplex PCR, and TCRdb kept only the in-frame ones, dropping some. In the table there are 60,000 or so clones, around 87% of which are singletons. The data originate from a study of technical replicates of blood from a few donors. The chain has TRBV5-4 and TRBJ2-5; 8 nucleotides line up with TRBD2. The receptor was isolated from a human donor in good health. Some clones in this sample may be carry-over from other donors' samples. The source material was PBMCs. DNA of the CDR3: TGTGCCAGCAGCTTGGTTTTAGCGGGGTACCAAGAGACCCAGTACTTC. Amino acids: CASSLVLAGYQETQYF.